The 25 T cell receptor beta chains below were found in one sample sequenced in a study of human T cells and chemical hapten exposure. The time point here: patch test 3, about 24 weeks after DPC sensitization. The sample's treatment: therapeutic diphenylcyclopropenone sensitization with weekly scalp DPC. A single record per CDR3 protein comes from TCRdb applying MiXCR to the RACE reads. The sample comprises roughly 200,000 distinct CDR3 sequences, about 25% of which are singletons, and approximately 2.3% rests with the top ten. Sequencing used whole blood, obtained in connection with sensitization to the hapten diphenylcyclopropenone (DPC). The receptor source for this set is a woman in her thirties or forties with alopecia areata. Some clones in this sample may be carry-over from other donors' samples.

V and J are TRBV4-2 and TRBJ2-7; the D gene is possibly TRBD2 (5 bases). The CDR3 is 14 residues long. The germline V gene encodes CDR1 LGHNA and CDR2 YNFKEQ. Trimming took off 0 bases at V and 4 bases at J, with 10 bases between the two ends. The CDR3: CASSQETRSYEQYF. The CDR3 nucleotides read TGTGCCAGCAGCCAAGAAACTAGATCGTACGAGCAGTACTTC.

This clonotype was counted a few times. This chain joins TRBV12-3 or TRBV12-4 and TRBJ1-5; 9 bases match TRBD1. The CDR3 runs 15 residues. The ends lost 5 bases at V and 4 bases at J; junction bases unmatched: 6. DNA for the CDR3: TGTGCCAGCAGTCCCGGGACAGGGATAAATCAGCCCCAGCATTTT. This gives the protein CASSPGTGINQPQHF.

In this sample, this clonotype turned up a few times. The CDR3 nucleotides are TGTGCCAGCAGCCCCTACGAGGTCACCAATTCACCCCTCCACTTT. Encoded protein: CASSPYEVTNSPLHF. The gene calls are TRBV7-2 and TRBJ1-6; D gene ambiguous. The CDR3 loop spans 15 amino acids. Germline loops: CDR1 SGHTA, CDR2 FQGNSA. Trimming took 5 bases from V and 7 from J, leaving 15 bases between them. Looking up the rest from reference TRBV7-2 and TRBJ1-6 gives the full variable domain: GAGVSQSPSNKVTEKGKDVELRCDPISGHTALYWYRQSLGQGLEFLIYFQGNSAPDKSGLPSDRFSAERTGGSVSTLTIQRTQQEDSAVYLCASSPYEVTNSPLHFGNGTRLTVT.

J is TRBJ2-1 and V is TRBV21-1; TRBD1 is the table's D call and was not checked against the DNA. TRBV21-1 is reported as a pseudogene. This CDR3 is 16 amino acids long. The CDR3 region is CAVPGGSASSYNEQFF. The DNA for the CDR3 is TGTGCCGTCCCAGGTGGGAGCGCCAGCTCCTACAATGAGCAGTTCTTC.

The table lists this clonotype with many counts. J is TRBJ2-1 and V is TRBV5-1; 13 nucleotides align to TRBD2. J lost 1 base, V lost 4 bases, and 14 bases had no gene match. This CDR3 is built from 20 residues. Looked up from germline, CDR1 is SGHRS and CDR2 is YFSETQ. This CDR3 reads CASSSGRTSGRRESYNEQFF. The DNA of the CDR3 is TGCGCCAGCAGCAGTGGCAGGACTAGCGGGAGAAGGGAATCCTACAATGAGCAGTTCTTC.

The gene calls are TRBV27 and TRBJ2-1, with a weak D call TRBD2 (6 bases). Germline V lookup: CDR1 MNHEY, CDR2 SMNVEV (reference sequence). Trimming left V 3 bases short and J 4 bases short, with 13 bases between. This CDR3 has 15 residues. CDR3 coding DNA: TGTGCCAGCAGTTTTAGTGGGAGGACATACAATGAGCAGTTCTTC. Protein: CASSFSGRTYNEQFF.

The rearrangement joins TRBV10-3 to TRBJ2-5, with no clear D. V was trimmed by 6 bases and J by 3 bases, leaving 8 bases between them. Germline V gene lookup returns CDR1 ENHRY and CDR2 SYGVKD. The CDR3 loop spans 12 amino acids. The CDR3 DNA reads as TGTGCCATCAGGGGCTTGGAAGAGACCCAGTACTTC. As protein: CAIRGLEETQYF.

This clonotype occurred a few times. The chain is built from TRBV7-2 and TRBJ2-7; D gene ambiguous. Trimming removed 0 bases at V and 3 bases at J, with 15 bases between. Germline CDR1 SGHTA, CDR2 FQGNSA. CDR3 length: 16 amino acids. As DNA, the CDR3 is TGTGCCAGCAGCTTAGCAAGGCCAGAGGAAGGCTACGAGCAGTACTTC. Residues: CASSLARPEEGYEQYF.

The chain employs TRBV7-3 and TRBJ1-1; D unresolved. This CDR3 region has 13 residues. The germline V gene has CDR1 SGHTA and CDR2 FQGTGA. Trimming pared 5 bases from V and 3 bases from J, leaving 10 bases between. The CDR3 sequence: CASSPGLDTEAFF. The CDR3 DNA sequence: TGTGCCAGCAGCCCGGGATTGGACACTGAAGCTTTCTTT.

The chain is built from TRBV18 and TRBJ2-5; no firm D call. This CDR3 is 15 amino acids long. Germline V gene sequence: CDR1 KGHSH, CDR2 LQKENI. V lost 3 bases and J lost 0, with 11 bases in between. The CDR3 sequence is CASSPPSSYQETQYF. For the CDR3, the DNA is TGTGCCAGCTCACCTCCTTCCTCCTACCAAGAGACCCAGTACTTC.

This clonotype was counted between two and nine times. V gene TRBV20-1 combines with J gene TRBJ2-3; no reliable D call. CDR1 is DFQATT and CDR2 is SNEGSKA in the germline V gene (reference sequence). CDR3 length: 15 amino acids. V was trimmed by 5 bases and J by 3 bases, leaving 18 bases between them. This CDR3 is CSAPRLVERTDTQYF. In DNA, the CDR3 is TGCAGTGCTCCTCGGTTGGTCGAGAGAACAGATACGCAGTATTTT.

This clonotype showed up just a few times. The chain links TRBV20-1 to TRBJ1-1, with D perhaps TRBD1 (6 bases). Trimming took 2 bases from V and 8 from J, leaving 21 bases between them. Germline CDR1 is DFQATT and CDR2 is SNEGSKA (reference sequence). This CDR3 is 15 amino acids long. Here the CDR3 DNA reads TGCAGTGCTAGACCCAACCCAGGGACAATGATAGAAGCTTTCTTT. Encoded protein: CSARPNPGTMIEAFF.

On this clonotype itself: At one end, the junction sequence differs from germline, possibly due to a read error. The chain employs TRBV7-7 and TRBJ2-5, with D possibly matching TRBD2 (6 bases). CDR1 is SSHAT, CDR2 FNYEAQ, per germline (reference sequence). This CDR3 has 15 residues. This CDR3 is CASSSGRSGQETQYF. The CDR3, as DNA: TGTGCTAGCAGCTCGGGAAGAAGCGGGCAAGAGACCCAGTACTTC.

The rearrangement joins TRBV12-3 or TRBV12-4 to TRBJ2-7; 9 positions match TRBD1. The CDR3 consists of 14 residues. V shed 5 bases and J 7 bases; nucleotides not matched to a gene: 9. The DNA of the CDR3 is TGTGCCAGCAGTAGCTCCGGGACAGGGCGTGAGCAGTACTTC. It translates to CASSSSGTGREQYF.

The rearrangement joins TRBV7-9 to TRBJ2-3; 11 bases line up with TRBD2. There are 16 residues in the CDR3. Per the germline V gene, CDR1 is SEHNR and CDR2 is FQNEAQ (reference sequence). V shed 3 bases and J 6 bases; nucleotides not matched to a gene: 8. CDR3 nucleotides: TGTGCCAGCAGCTTCCCGGGACTAGCGGAAGGGGATACGCAGTATTTT. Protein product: CASSFPGLAEGDTQYF.

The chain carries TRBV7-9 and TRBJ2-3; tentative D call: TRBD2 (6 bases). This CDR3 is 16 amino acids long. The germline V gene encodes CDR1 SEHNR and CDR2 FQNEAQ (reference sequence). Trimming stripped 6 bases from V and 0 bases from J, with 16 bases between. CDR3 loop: CASSLKIAESTDTQYF. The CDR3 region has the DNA TGTGCCAGCAGTCTTAAAATAGCGGAGAGCACAGATACGCAGTATTTT.

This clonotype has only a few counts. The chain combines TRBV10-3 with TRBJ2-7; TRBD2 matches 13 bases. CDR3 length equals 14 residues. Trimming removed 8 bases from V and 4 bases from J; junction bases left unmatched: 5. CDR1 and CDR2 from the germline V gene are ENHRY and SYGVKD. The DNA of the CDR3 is TGTGCCATCGAGATACTAGCGGGAGGGTACGAGCAGTACTTC. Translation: CAIEILAGGYEQYF.

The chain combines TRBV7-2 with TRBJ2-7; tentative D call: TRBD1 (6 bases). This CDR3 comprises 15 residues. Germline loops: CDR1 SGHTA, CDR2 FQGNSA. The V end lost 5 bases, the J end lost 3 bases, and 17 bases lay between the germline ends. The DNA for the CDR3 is TGTGCCAGCAGCCCCCGCCCCTTAGGGGGCTACGAGCAGTACTTC. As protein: CASSPRPLGGYEQYF.

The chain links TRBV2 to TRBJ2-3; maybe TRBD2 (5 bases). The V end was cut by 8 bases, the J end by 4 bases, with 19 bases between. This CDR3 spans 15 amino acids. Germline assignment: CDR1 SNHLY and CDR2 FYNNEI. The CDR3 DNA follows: TGTGCCAGCTCCCTCAACCGGAGGTTCGCAGATACGCAGTATTTT. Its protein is CASSLNRRFADTQYF.

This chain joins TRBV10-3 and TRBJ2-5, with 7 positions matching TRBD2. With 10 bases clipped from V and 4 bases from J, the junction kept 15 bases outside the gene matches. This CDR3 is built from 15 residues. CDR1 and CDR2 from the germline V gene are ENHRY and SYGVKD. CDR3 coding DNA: TGTGCCAGTCTCCGGGGAGTAGCGGGCGGAGAGACCCAGTACTTC. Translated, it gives CASLRGVAGGETQYF.

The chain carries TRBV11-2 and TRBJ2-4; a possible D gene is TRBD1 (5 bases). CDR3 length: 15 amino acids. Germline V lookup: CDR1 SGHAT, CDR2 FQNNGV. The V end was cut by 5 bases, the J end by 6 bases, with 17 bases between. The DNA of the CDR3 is TGTGCCAGCAGCCCGCAGGGTGTAGCAATAAACATTCAGTACTTC. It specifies CASSPQGVAINIQYF.

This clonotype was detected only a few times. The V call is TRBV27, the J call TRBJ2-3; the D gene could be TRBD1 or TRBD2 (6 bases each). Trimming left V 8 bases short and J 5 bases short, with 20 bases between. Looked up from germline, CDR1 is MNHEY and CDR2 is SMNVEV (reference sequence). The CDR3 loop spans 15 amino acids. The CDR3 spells CASQVRGGWRDTQYF. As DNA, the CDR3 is TGTGCCAGCCAAGTAAGAGGGGGGTGGAGAGATACGCAGTATTTT.

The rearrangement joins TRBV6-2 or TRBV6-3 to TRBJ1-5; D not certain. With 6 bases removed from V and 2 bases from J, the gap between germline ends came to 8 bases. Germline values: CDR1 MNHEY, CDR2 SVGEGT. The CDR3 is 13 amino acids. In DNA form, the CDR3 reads TGTGCCAGCAGCCACCGGGGCAATCAGCCCCAGCATTTT. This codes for CASSHRGNQPQHF.

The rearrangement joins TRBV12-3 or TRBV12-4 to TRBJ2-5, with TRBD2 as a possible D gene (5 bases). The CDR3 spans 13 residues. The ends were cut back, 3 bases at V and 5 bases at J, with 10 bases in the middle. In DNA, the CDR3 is TGTGCCAGCAGTTTGGGAGCCTGGGAGACCCAGTACTTC. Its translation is CASSLGAWETQYF.

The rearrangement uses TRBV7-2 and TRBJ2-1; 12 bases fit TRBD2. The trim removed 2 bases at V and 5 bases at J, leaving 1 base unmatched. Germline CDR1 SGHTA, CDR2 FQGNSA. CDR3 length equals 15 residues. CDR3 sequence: CASSLLAGGHNEQFF. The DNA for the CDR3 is TGTGCCAGCAGCTTACTAGCGGGAGGGCACAATGAGCAGTTCTTC.